These 5 T cell receptor beta chains originate from one sample sequenced in a study of cytomegalovirus exposure and HLA in healthy donors. This PCR relied on a set of 60 Vbeta primers and 13 Jbeta primers. The table came from immunoSEQ multiplex PCR; TCRdb's copy has only in-frame clones and leaves some out. This sample yields 97,000 or so clones, of which roughly 80% are seen a single time; around a tenth belongs to the top ten. Sequenced material: PBMCs. These receptors were obtained from a male donor in good health and CMV-seropositive.

This chain links TRBV2 with TRBJ2-3; 8 nucleotides line up with TRBD2. Germline assignment: CDR1 SNHLY and CDR2 FYNNEI. V shed 7 bases and J 5 bases; nucleotides not matched to a gene: 11. This CDR3 is 15 amino acids long. DNA for the CDR3: TGTGCCAGCACCCCGACTAGCGTAATAGGAGATACGCAGTATTTT. Residues: CASTPTSVIGDTQYF. The variable domain in full, with the rest retrieved from reference TRBV2 and TRBJ2-3, is EPEVTQTPSHQVTQMGQEVILRCVPISNHLYFYWYRQILGQKVEFLVSFYNNEISEKSEIFDDQFSVERPDGSNFTLKIRSTKLEDSAMYFCASTPTSVIGDTQYFGPGTRLTVL.

The J gene is TRBJ2-6, the V gene TRBV5-4; 14 positions agree with TRBD2. V shed 4 bases, J shed 0 bases, and the junction held 3 bases outside the gene matches. The germline gives CDR1 SGHNT, CDR2 YYREEE (reference sequence). CDR3 length: 18 residues. CDR3 nucleotide sequence: TGTGCCAGCAGCGCGGGACTAGCGGGGGCCTCTGGGGCCAACGTCCTGACTTTC. Protein: CASSAGLAGASGANVLTF. Complete variable domain (other parts from reference TRBV5-4 and TRBJ2-6): ETGVTQSPTHLIKTRGQQVTLRCSSQSGHNTVSWYQQALGQGPQFIFQYYREEENGRGNFPPRFSGLQFPNYSSELNVNALELDDSALYLCASSAGLAGASGANVLTFGAGSRLTVL.

This chain joins TRBV7-8 and TRBJ1-5; the D is unclear. This CDR3 has 13 amino acids. Germline V gives CDR1 SGHVS, CDR2 FQNEAQ. The V gene lost 5 bases and the J gene lost 11 bases, with 16 bases spanning the gap. CDR3 loop: CASSPVWGDSQHF. The CDR3 DNA follows: TGTGCCAGCAGCCCCGTTTGGGGAGACTCCCAGCATTTT. Supplemented by reference TRBV7-8 and TRBJ1-5, the full variable domain reads GAGVSQSPRYKVAKRGQDVALRCDPISGHVSLFWYQQALGQGPEFLTYFQNEAQLDKSGLPSDRFFAERPEGSVSTLKIQRTQQEDSAVYLCASSPVWGDSQHFGDGTRLSIL.

The chain is built from TRBV4-3 and TRBJ1-2, with D perhaps TRBD1 (6 bases). V was clipped by 3 bases and J by 0 bases, with 11 bases between them. CDR1 and CDR2 from the germline V gene are LGHNA and YSLEER. The CDR3 spans 15 residues. DNA of the CDR3: TGCGCCAGCAGCCAGGGGGCAGCCGCTAACTATGGCTACACCTTC. It specifies CASSQGAAANYGYTF.

This sequence joins TRBV4-3 and TRBJ2-1; 9 bases are a match to TRBD2. The V gene's germline CDR1 is LGHNA and CDR2 YSLEER. The V and J ends lost 0 bases and 8 bases, in that order; junction bases with no gene match: 14. CDR3 length: 18 residues. For the CDR3, the DNA is TGCGCCAGCAGCCAAGAACCCCCGGGGCGGGAGGGCCTGCATGAGCAGTTCTTC. This codes for CASSQEPPGREGLHEQFF.